These 25 T cell receptor beta chains originate from one sample sequenced in a study of Graves' ophthalmopathy and Graves' hyperthyroidism. RNA transcripts yielded amplified TCR beta CDR3 regions. HTBI primers were used in a first-round RT-PCR, which preceded a second-round multiplex PCR. TCRdb passed the multiplex PCR reads through MiXCR, listing each CDR3 protein once. The sample includes nearly 400,000 distinct CDR3 sequences, 15% to 20% of them seen just once. The source material was peripheral blood. The receptors derive from a woman under 30 with Graves' ophthalmopathy.

Ten or more counts support this clonotype. The rearrangement joins TRBV7-2 to TRBJ1-3, with D possibly being TRBD1 (6 bases). The CDR3 length is 15 residues. V was trimmed by 5 bases and J by 3 bases, leaving 14 bases between them. CDR1 SGHTA and CDR2 FQGNSA come from the germline V gene. In DNA, the CDR3 is TGTGCCAGCAGCGCCAACAGGGCGGATGGAAACACCATATATTTT. As protein: CASSANRADGNTIYF.

This clonotype was picked up many times. The chain joins TRBV27 to TRBJ1-1; D might be TRBD1 (5 bases). The CDR3 is 15 residues long. Germline values: CDR1 MNHEY, CDR2 SMNVEV (reference sequence). V was pared by 5 bases and J by 1 base, with 14 bases between. The CDR3 DNA sequence: TGTGCCAGCAGTGGCATGGGACTTCGGAACACTGAAGCTTTCTTT. This sequence encodes CASSGMGLRNTEAFF.

This clonotype was observed at least ten times. This chain connects TRBV6-5 to TRBJ2-7; TRBD1 aligns across 7 bases. With V trimmed by 2 bases and J by 4 bases, 8 bases remained unmatched. The CDR3 totals 15 residues. Germline assignment: CDR1 MNHEY and CDR2 SVGAGI. The CDR3 reads CASSYGGPGGYEQYF. CDR3 nucleotide sequence: TGTGCCAGCAGTTACGGGGGCCCAGGGGGTTACGAGCAGTACTTC.

V gene TRBV3-1 combines with J gene TRBJ2-7; 8 nucleotides agree with TRBD1. There are 17 residues in the CDR3. Trimming cost V 2 bases and J 3 bases; bases outside gene matches: 12. Germline V CDR1 and CDR2: LGHDT, YNNKEL (reference sequence). CDR3 nucleotide sequence: TGTGCCAGCAGCCAAAGGCCCTGGGGGACAGGAGGCTACGAGCAGTACTTC. Residues: CASSQRPWGTGGYEQYF.

This clonotype was counted at least ten times. CDR3 in amino acids: CASSVGQTYEQYF. For the CDR3, the DNA is TGTGCCAGCAGCGTCGGACAGACCTACGAGCAGTACTTC. This chain connects TRBV9 to TRBJ2-7; possibly TRBD1 for D (6 bases). The CDR3 totals 13 residues. Germline assignment: CDR1 SGDLS and CDR2 YYNGEE. Trimming shortened V by 2 bases and J by 2 bases, and 8 bases separated the two germline ends.

The CDR3 loop is CASSRGQGLNYGYTF. CDR3 bases: TGTGCCAGCAGTCGTGGACAGGGACTTAACTATGGCTACACCTTC. V and J are TRBV12-3 or TRBV12-4 and TRBJ1-2; 8 nucleotides match TRBD1. CDR3 length: 15 amino acids. Germline trimming cut 5 bases from V and 1 base from J; bases unmatched to any gene: 6.

This clonotype was detected many times. This chain uses TRBV9 with TRBJ2-5; TRBD2 is a possible D gene (6 bases). CDR1 and CDR2 from the germline V gene are SGDLS and YYNGEE. The CDR3 totals 15 residues. Trimming removed 4 bases from V and 4 bases from J, with 17 bases in between. The CDR3 nucleotides are TGTGCCAGCAGCCTAGCGTCGGGGAGAGGAGAGACCCAGTACTTC. This codes for CASSLASGRGETQYF.

CDR3: CSVSGKEYQETQYF. The CDR3 bases are TGCAGCGTGTCCGGGAAAGAGTACCAAGAGACCCAGTACTTC. V is TRBV29-1 and J is TRBJ2-5; D may be TRBD2 (5 bases). The germline V gene has CDR1 SQVTM and CDR2 ANQGSEA. The CDR3 length is 14 residues. Trimming took off 6 bases at V and 0 bases at J, with 14 bases between the two ends.

This clonotype was picked up many times. The V and J genes are TRBV28 and TRBJ1-1, with D perhaps TRBD1 (6 bases). The length of the CDR3 is 15 residues. Germline lookup yields CDR1 MDHEN and CDR2 SYDVKM. Between the trimmed V and J ends, which lost 5 bases and 4 bases, there was a span of 17 bases. The CDR3, as DNA: TGTGCCAGCAGTCAATGGGCACAGGGCGGCACTGAAGCTTTCTTT. Translated: CASSQWAQGGTEAFF.

This clonotype was found a few times. This chain links TRBV28 with TRBJ1-5, with unresolved D. CDR3 length equals 11 residues. V lost 6 bases and J lost 11, with 11 bases in between. Germline lookup yields CDR1 MDHEN and CDR2 SYDVKM. The CDR3, as DNA: TGTGCCAGCAGCCTGAAGTTAGCCCAGCATTTT. It is translated as CASSLKLAQHF.

This clonotype appeared many times. This chain connects TRBV11-2 to TRBJ2-4, with no clear D. Germline CDR1 SGHAT, CDR2 FQNNGV. V shed 0 bases and J shed 0 bases, with 9 bases lying between them. This CDR3 region has 16 residues. DNA for the CDR3: TGTGCCAGCAGCTTAGAGAGGCTCATAGCCAAAAACATTCAGTACTTC. Amino acid sequence: CASSLERLIAKNIQYF. Supplemented by reference TRBV11-2 and TRBJ2-4, the full variable domain reads EAGVAQSPRYKIIEKRQSVAFWCNPISGHATLYWYQQILGQGPKLLIQFQNNGVVDDSQLPKDRFSAERLKGVDSTLKIQPAKLEDSAVYLCASSLERLIAKNIQYFGAGTRLSVL.

The chain carries TRBV28 and TRBJ2-2; 11 bases agree with TRBD1. Germline V gene lookup returns CDR1 MDHEN and CDR2 SYDVKM. The CDR3 length is 15 residues. V was clipped by 6 bases and J by 0 bases; unmatched bases: 0. The CDR3 region is CASRGQGANTGELFF. The CDR3 bases are TGTGCCAGCAGGGGACAGGGGGCGAACACCGGGGAGCTGTTTTTT.

This clonotype was seen many times. A much larger clone is a single base away; this may be a read error. The gene calls are TRBV2 and TRBJ2-2; D is unclear. CDR3 length: 11 amino acids. Deletions cut 8 bases from V and 2 bases from J, with 3 bases between. Germline lookup yields CDR1 SNHLY and CDR2 FYNNEI. DNA for the CDR3: TGTGCCAGCCATAACACCGGGGAGCTGTTTTTT. Translated, it gives CASHNTGELFF.

At least ten counts were recorded for this clonotype. The V gene is TRBV7-2, the J gene TRBJ2-2, with D unclear. CDR1 and CDR2 from the germline V gene are SGHTA and FQGNSA. With 2 bases removed from V and 6 bases from J, the gap between germline ends came to 10 bases. The CDR3 contains 14 residues. CDR3 sequence (DNA): TGTGCCAGCAGCTTATCAGAGTGGGCCGGGGAGCTGTTTTTT. Translation gives CASSLSEWAGELFF.

The table lists this clonotype with many counts. The rearrangement links TRBV12-3 or TRBV12-4 to TRBJ2-5; D perhaps matches TRBD1 (5 bases). V lost 1 base and J 5 bases, leaving 14 bases between the germline ends. This CDR3 is built from 15 residues. CDR3 sequence: CASSLGHRGGETQYF. The DNA for the CDR3 is TGTGCCAGCAGTTTAGGACATAGGGGCGGTGAGACCCAGTACTTC.

This clonotype showed up many times. The chain couples TRBV27 to TRBJ1-1; D ambiguous. There are 12 residues in the CDR3. Germline assignment: CDR1 MNHEY and CDR2 SMNVEV (reference sequence). V dropped 8 bases and J dropped 0 bases, with 7 bases sitting between them. The chain's CDR3 is CASPRVNTEAFF. The CDR3, as DNA: TGTGCCAGCCCTCGGGTGAACACTGAAGCTTTCTTT.

V is TRBV7-2 and J is TRBJ1-2; tentative D call: TRBD1 (5 bases). Trimming left V 0 bases short and J 4 bases short, with 9 bases between. Germline V gene data show CDR1 as SGHTA and CDR2 as FQGNSA. The CDR3 extends over 14 amino acids. The CDR3 nucleotides read TGTGCCAGCAGCTTAGCAGGGGCAGGCTATGGCTACACCTTC. Protein sequence: CASSLAGAGYGYTF.

This clonotype was recorded at least ten times. This chain uses TRBV2 with TRBJ2-2, with unresolved D. Trimming removed 6 bases from V and 5 bases from J, with 10 bases in between. Germline V lookup: CDR1 SNHLY, CDR2 FYNNEI. The CDR3 consists of 13 residues. The CDR3 sequence is CASRDFGTGELFF. Here the CDR3 DNA reads TGTGCCAGCAGAGATTTTGGGACCGGGGAGCTGTTTTTT.

This clonotype was detected ten times or more. The CDR3 is CASRTSSFRMSTEAFF. As DNA, the CDR3 is TGTGCCAGCAGGACCTCCTCGTTCCGAATGAGCACTGAAGCTTTCTTT. V and J are TRBV6-5 and TRBJ1-1, with D hard to call. Germline values: CDR1 MNHEY, CDR2 SVGAGI. V lost 6 bases to trimming and J lost 4 bases, with 21 bases between them. The length of the CDR3 is 16 residues.

This clonotype was seen many times. The gene calls are TRBV15 and TRBJ1-1; D call uncertain. CDR3 length: 17 residues. CDR1 LNHNV and CDR2 YYDKDF come from the germline V gene (reference sequence). V was cut by 3 bases and J by 0 bases, with 17 bases left in between. The CDR3 is CATSSNSLRVLNTEAFF. In DNA form, the CDR3 reads TGTGCCACCAGCAGTAACTCACTCCGGGTCTTGAACACTGAAGCTTTCTTT.

This clonotype was counted ten times or more. CDR3 region: CASSFFAGVGEQYF. CDR3 in DNA: TGTGCCAGCAGTTTTTTCGCGGGGGTGGGCGAGCAGTACTTC. This sequence joins TRBV28 and TRBJ2-7; 7 nucleotides line up with TRBD2. V shed 3 bases and J 6 bases; nucleotides not matched to a gene: 8. The CDR3 consists of 14 residues. CDR1 and CDR2 from the germline V gene are MDHEN and SYDVKM.

The chain uses TRBV10-1 and TRBJ2-7; no definite D call. Trimming cost V 5 bases and J 6 bases, with 17 bases left between them. Germline V gives CDR1 WNHNN, CDR2 SYGVQD (reference sequence). The CDR3 contains 14 residues. The CDR3 region is CASSPASGFGEQYF. CDR3 sequence (DNA): TGCGCCAGCAGTCCCGCCTCCGGGTTCGGCGAGCAGTACTTC.

The rearrangement links TRBV5-1 to TRBJ1-1, with D perhaps TRBD1 (5 bases). CDR1 is SGHRS and CDR2 is YFSETQ in the germline V gene. V dropped 0 bases and J dropped 1 base, with 16 bases sitting between them. The CDR3 runs 17 residues. DNA of the CDR3: TGCGCCAGCAGCTTGGCCATATCGGGGGTTGCGAACACTGAAGCTTTCTTT. Translating gives CASSLAISGVANTEAFF.

The chain links TRBV6-1 to TRBJ1-1; D is unclear. Germline loops: CDR1 MNHNS, CDR2 SASEGT. The length of the CDR3 is 14 residues. V gave up 5 bases and J gave up 1 base, with 11 bases separating them. The CDR3 reads CASSPVQANTEAFF. The CDR3 nucleotides are TGTGCCAGCAGTCCCGTGCAGGCGAACACTGAAGCTTTCTTT.

This clonotype was observed many times. The chain uses TRBV30 and TRBJ2-7; D not resolved. V was trimmed by 0 bases and J by 8 bases, leaving 8 bases between them. Germline-derived CDR1 and CDR2 are GTSNPN and SVGIG (reference sequence). This CDR3 is built from 11 residues. The CDR3 nucleotides read TGTGCCTGGAGTGTAAACGTCCAGCAGTACTTC. Amino acid sequence: CAWSVNVQQYF.